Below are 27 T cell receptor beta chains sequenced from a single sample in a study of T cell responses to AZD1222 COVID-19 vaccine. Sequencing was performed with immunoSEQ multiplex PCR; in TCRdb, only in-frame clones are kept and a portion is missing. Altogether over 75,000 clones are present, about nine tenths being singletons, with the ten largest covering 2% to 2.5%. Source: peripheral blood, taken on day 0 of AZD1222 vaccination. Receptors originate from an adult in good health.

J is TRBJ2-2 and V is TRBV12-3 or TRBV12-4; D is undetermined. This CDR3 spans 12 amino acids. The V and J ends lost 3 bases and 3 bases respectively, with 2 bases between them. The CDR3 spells CASSFYTGELFF. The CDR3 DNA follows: TGTGCCAGCAGTTTCTACACCGGGGAGCTGTTTTTT.

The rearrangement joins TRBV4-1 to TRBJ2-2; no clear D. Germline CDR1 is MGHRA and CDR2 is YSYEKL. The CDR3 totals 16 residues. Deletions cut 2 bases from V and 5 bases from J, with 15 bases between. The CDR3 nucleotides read TGCGCCAGCAGCCAATCTAGGGTCGGCGAGACCGGGGAGCTGTTTTTT. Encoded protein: CASSQSRVGETGELFF.

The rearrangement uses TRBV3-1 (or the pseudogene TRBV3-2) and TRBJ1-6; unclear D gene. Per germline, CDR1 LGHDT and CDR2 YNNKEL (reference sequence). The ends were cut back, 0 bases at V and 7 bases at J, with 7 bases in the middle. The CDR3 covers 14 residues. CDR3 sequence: CASSQDLSNSPLHF. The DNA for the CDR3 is TGTGCCAGCAGCCAAGATCTATCCAATTCACCCCTCCACTTT.

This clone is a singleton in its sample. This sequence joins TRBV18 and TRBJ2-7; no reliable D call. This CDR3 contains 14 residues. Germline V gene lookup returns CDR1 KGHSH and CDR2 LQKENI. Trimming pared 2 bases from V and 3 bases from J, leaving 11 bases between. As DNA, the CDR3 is TGTGCCAGCTCACCAGGGTCCGCCTACTACGAGCAGTACTTC. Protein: CASSPGSAYYEQYF.

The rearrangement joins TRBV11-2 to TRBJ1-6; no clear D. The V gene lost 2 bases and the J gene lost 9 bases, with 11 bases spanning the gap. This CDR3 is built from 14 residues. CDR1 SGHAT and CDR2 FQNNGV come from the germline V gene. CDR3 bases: TGTGCCAGCAGCTTAAAGGGTGAAGGTTCACCCCTCCACTTT. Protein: CASSLKGEGSPLHF.

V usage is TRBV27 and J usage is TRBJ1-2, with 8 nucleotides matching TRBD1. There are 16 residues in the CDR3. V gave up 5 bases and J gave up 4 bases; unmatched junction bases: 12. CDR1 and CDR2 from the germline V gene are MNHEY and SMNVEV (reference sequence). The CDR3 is CASSPTGPGGIYGYTF. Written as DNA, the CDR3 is TGTGCCAGCAGTCCCACCGGGCCAGGGGGCATCTATGGCTACACCTTC.

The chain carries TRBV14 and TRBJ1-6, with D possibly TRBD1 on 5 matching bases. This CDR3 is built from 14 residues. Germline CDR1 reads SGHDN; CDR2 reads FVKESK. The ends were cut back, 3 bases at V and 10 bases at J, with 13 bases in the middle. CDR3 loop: CASSHYRGNSPLHF. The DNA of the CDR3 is TGTGCCAGCAGCCATTATAGGGGAAACTCACCCCTCCACTTT.

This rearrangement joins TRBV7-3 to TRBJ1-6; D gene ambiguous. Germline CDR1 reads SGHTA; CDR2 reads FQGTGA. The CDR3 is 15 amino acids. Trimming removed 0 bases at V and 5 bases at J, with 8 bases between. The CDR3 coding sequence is TGTGCCAGCAGCTTAACGGGCACTAATAATTCACCCCTCCACTTT. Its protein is CASSLTGTNNSPLHF.

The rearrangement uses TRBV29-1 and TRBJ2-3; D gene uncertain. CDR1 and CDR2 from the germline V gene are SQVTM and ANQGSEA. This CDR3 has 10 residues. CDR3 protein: CSTNTDTQYF. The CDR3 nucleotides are TGCAGTACCAACACAGATACGCAGTATTTT.

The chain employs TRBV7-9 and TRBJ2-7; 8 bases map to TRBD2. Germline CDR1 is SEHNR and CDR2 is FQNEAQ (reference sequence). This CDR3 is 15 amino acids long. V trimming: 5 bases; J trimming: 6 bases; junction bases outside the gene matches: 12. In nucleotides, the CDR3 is TGTGCCAGCAGCCCGGGAGGGCCTTATTCGGGCGAGCAGTACTTC. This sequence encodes CASSPGGPYSGEQYF.

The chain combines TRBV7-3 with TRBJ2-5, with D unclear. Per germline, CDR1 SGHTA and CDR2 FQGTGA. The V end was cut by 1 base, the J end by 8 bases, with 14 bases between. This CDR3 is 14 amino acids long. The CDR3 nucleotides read TGTGCCAGCAGCTTAAGTAGCTCCCAAGCTACCCAGTACTTC. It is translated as CASSLSSSQATQYF.

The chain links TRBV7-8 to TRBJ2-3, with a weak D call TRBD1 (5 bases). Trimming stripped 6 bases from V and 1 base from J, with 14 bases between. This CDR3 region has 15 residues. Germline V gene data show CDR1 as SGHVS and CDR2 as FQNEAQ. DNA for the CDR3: TGTGCCAGCAGAAATAACAGGATTGGCACAGATACGCAGTATTTT. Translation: CASRNNRIGTDTQYF.

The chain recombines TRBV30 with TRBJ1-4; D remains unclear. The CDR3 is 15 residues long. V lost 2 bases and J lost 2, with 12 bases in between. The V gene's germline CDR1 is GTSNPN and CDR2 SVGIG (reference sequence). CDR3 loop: CAWSPGYETNEKLFF. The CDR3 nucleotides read TGTGCCTGGAGTCCCGGGTATGAGACTAATGAAAAACTGTTTTTT.

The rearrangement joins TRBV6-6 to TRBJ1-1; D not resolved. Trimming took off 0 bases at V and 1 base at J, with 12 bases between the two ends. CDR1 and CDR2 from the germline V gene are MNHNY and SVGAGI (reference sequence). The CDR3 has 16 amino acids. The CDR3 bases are TGTGCCAGCAGTTACTCCGTAACAGTGGGGAACACTGAAGCTTTCTTT. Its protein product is CASSYSVTVGNTEAFF.

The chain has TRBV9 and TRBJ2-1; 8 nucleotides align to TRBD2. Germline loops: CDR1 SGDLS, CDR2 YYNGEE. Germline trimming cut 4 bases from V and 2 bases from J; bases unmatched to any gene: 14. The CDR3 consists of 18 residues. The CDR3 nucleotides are TGTGCCAGCAGCAGCGCGGGGGGCGGGGGGCCACCCTACAATGAGCAGTTCTTC. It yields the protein CASSSAGGGGPPYNEQFF.

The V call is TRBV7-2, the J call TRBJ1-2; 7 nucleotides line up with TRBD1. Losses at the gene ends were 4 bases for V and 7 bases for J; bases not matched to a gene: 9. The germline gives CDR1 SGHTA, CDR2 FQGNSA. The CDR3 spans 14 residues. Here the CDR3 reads CASSSPGGRGGYTF. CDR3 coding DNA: TGTGCCAGCAGCTCCCCAGGGGGACGGGGTGGCTACACCTTC.

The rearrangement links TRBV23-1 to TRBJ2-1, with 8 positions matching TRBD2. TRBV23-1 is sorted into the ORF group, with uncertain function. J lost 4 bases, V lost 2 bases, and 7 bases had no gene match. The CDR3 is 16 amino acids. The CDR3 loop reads CASSQERGRKYNEQFF. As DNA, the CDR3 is TGCGCCAGCAGTCAAGAGCGGGGGAGAAAGTACAATGAGCAGTTCTTC.

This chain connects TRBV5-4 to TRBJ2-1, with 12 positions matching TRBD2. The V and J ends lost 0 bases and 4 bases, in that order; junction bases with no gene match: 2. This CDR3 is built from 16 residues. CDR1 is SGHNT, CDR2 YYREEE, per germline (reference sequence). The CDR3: CASSLDTSGRYNEQFF. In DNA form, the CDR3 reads TGTGCCAGCAGCTTGGATACTAGCGGGAGGTACAATGAGCAGTTCTTC.

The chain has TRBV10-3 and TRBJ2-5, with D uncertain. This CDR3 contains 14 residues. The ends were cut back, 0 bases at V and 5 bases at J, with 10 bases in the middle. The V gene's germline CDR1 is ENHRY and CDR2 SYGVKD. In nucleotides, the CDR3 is TGTGCCATCAGTGAGTCTATACTCGGGGAGACCCAGTACTTC. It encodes CAISESILGETQYF.

The CDR3 DNA follows: TGTGCCTGGAGGTCGGCAGGCAATTCACCCCTCCACTTT. Its protein is CAWRSAGNSPLHF. The chain has TRBV30 and TRBJ1-6; D gene ambiguous. This CDR3 is 13 amino acids long. V was shortened by 3 bases and J by 7 bases, with 10 bases between the two germline ends. Germline-derived CDR1 and CDR2 are GTSNPN and SVGIG (reference sequence).

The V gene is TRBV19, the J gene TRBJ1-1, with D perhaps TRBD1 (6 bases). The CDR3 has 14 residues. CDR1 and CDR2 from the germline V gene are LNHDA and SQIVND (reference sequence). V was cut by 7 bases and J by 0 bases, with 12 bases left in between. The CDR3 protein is CASKEQGMNTEAFF. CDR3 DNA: TGTGCCAGTAAGGAACAGGGTATGAACACTGAAGCTTTCTTT.

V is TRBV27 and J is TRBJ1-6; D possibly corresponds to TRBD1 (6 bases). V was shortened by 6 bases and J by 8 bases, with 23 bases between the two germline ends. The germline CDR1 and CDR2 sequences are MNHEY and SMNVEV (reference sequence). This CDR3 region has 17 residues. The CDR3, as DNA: TGTGCCAGCAGCCAATTCCCTGACAGGACTACGGATTCACCCCTCCACTTT. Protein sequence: CASSQFPDRTTDSPLHF.

CDR3 sequence (DNA): TGTGCCAGCAGCTTCGACCGGGACTACGAGCAGTACTTC. Translation gives CASSFDRDYEQYF. The gene calls are TRBV5-4 and TRBJ2-7; D possibly corresponds to TRBD2 (5 bases). The germline CDR1 and CDR2 sequences are SGHNT and YYREEE (reference sequence). This CDR3 is 13 amino acids long. Deletions cut 2 bases from V and 3 bases from J, with 9 bases between.

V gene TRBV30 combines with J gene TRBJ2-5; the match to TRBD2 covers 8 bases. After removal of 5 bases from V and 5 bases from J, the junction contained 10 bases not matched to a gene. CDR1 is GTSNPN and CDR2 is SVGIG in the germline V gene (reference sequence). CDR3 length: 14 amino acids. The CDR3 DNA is TGTGCCTGGGCTAGCGGGTTCATGGAGGAGACCCAGTACTTC. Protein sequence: CAWASGFMEETQYF. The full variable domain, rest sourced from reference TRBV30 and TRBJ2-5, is SQTIHQWPATLVQPVGSPLSLECTVEGTSNPNLYWYRQAAGRGLQLLFYSVGIGQISSEVPQNLSASRPQDRQFILSSKKLLLSDSGFYLCAWASGFMEETQYFGPGTRLLVL.

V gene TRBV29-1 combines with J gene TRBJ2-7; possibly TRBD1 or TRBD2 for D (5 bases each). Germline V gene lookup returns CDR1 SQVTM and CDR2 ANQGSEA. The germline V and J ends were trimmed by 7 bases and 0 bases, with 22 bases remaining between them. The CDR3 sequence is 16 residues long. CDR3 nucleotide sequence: TGCAGCGCTTGGGACCCGGCGGGTCCGCACTCCTACGAGCAGTACTTC. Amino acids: CSAWDPAGPHSYEQYF.

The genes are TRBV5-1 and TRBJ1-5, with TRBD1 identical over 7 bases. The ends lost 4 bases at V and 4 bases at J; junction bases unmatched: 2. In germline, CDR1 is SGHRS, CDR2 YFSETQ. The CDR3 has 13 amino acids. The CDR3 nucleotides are TGCGCCAGCAGCGTACAGGGGAATCAGCCCCAGCATTTT. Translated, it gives CASSVQGNQPQHF.

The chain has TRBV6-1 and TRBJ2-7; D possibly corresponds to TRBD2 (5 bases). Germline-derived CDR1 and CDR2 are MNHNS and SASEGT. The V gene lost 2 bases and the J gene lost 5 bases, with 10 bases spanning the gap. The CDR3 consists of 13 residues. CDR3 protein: CASSERTHDEQYF. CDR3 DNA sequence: TGTGCCAGCAGTGAAAGGACTCACGACGAGCAGTACTTC.